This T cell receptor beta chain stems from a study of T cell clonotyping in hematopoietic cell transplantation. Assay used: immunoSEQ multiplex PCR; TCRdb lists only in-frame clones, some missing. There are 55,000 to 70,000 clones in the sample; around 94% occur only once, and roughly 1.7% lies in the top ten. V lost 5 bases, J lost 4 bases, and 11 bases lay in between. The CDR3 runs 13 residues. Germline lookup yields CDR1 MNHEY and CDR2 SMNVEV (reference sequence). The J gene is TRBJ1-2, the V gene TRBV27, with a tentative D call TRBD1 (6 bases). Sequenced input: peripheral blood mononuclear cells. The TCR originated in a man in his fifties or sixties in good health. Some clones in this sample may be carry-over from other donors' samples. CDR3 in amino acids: CASSPTGTYGYTF. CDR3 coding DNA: TGTGCCAGCAGTCCCACAGGGACCTATGGCTACACCTTC.